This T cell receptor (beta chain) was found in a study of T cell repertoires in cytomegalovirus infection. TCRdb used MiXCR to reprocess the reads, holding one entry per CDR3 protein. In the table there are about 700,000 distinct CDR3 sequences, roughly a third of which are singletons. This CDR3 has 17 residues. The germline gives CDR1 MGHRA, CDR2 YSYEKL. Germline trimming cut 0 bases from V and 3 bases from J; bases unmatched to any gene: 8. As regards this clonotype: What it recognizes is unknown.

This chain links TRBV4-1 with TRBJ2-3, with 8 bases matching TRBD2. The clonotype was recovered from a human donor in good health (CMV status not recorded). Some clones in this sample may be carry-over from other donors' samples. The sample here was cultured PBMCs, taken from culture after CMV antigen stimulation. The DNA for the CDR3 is TGCGCCAGCAGCCAAGAATTTTTGGCTAGCGGGACAGATACGCAGTATTTT. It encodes CASSQEFLASGTDTQYF.